The 5 T cell receptor beta chains below all came from one sample that was sequenced in a study of blood T cell repertoires in COVID-19 (TCRdb year 2020). The method was the immunoSEQ multiplex PCR assay. The table was pulled from immuneACCESS by TCRdb, which kept in-frame rearrangements only. Such tables lose some clones; where checked, under half of the loss comes from unresolved V genes, and the rest has no known cause. Present in this sample are 200,000 to 250,000 clones, approximately 90% of which were seen just once. Of the sample, less than 3% falls within the top ten clones. The sequencing sample was made of peripheral blood. The receptors here all came from a man aged 25 to 40 with COVID-19, enrolled during active disease.

Comments on this clone: A junction end diverges from the germline sequence, so it may reflect a read error. The V call is TRBV2, the J call TRBJ1-2, with 7 bases that match TRBD1. The CDR3 sequence is 15 residues long. Germline V gives CDR1 SNHLY, CDR2 FYNNEI. The CDR3 nucleotides are TGTGCCAGCAGGGAAGGGAGCTTAACAGGGGATGGCTACACCTTC. This gives the protein CASREGSLTGDGYTF.

The V gene is TRBV5-1, the J gene TRBJ1-2, with D possibly TRBD1 on 5 matching bases. The CDR3 totals 12 residues. Trimming cost V 4 bases and J 7 bases, with 11 bases left between them. CDR1 is SGHRS, CDR2 YFSETQ, per germline. The DNA for the CDR3 is TGCGCCAGCAGCCTACTTACAGGTGGCTACACCTTC. Protein: CASSLLTGGYTF.

The chain recombines TRBV7-8 with TRBJ1-2; D is unclear. The CDR3 is made up of 13 amino acids. V gave up 5 bases and J gave up 4 bases, with 11 bases separating them. CDR1 SGHVS and CDR2 FQNEAQ come from the germline V gene. The CDR3 DNA reads TGTGCCAGCAGCCCCTTTGAGATCTATGGCTACACCTTC. It is translated as CASSPFEIYGYTF. The whole variable domain, filled in from reference TRBV7-8 and TRBJ1-2, reads GAGVSQSPRYKVAKRGQDVALRCDPISGHVSLFWYQQALGQGPEFLTYFQNEAQLDKSGLPSDRFFAERPEGSVSTLKIQRTQQEDSAVYLCASSPFEIYGYTFGSGTRLTVV.

The chain couples TRBV2 to TRBJ2-2; perhaps TRBD1 as D (6 bases). Germline CDR1 SNHLY, CDR2 FYNNEI. CDR3 size: 18 residues. Trimming took 3 bases from V and 1 from J, leaving 18 bases between them. CDR3 sequence reads: CASSDDRQVLRNTGELFF. The CDR3 DNA reads as TGTGCCAGCAGTGATGATCGACAGGTGTTGAGGAACACCGGGGAGCTGTTTTTT.

The chain joins TRBV5-1 to TRBJ2-3; D might be TRBD1 (6 bases). V was trimmed by 0 bases and J by 6 bases, leaving 8 bases between them. CDR1 is SGHRS, CDR2 YFSETQ, per germline. The CDR3 consists of 13 residues. The CDR3 DNA reads TGCGCCAGCAGCTTGGGGGGGCTGGATACGCAGTATTTT. Translated: CASSLGGLDTQYF.